The text below deals with one TCR beta chain. Its antigen remains unidentified. In the sorted-subset replicate PCRs, about 200 ng DNA, 30,000 or so T cell genomes, was used. This table comes from immunoSEQ multiplex PCR, and its TCRdb copy is limited to in-frame clones, with some not included. The table lists about 960,000 clones, about three quarters of them singletons. The data originate from a study of shared clonotypes between healthy human individuals. Study as a whole: Two women and a few men aged 18 to 49 served as donors. Study-wide findings and caveats: Rarefaction showed sorted-subset sequencing was incomplete despite large depth. On the whole, naive subsets had larger estimated richness than memory subsets had.

V lost 2 bases and J lost 9, with 11 bases in between. Per germline, CDR1 MGHDK and CDR2 SYGVNS. This CDR3 contains 14 residues. The sequenced sample was memory CD4+ T cells sorted from blood. The subset here: CD45RA-negative fraction. This sequence joins TRBV25-1 and TRBJ1-6, with unresolved D. The receptor was derived from a young man in good health. The CDR3 loop is CASSEGQTSSPLHF. For the CDR3, the DNA is TGTGCCAGCAGTGAAGGGCAGACGAGTTCACCCCTCCACTTT.